What follows are 32 T cell receptor beta chains derived from one specimen sequenced in a study of T cell changes during pregnancy in multiple sclerosis. Measured with immunoSEQ multiplex PCR; TCRdb has only the in-frame clones, and not every one. The sample lists more than 75,000 clones, 85% to 95% occurring once. The input for sequencing was peripheral blood, taken in the first trimester of pregnancy. All receptors derive from a female donor with multiple sclerosis, enrolled in a pregnancy study.

V and J are TRBV10-3 and TRBJ1-2, with 8 bases matching TRBD1. V was pared by 4 bases and J by 5 bases, with 6 bases of the junction left unmatched. The CDR3 length is 14 residues. Per the germline V gene, CDR1 is ENHRY and CDR2 is SYGVKD. DNA for the CDR3: TGTGCCATCAGTGTAGGACAGGGAGGGTATGGCTACACCTTC. Its translation: CAISVGQGGYGYTF.

The chain combines TRBV18 with TRBJ1-1; tentative D call: TRBD1 (5 bases). The CDR3 runs 15 residues. The germline gives CDR1 KGHSH, CDR2 LQKENI. Trimming cost V 3 bases and J 0 bases, with 11 bases left between them. CDR3 region: CASSPGGHLNTEAFF. The CDR3 region has the DNA TGTGCCAGCTCACCGGGAGGACATCTGAACACTGAAGCTTTCTTT. Together with reference TRBV18 and TRBJ1-1, the CDR3 gives the full variable domain: NAGVMQNPRHLVRRRGQEARLRCSPMKGHSHVYWYRQLPEEGLKFMVYLQKENIIDESGMPKERFSAEFPKEGPSILRIQQVVRGDSAAYFCASSPGGHLNTEAFFGQGTRLTVV.

The CDR3 reads CASSPPGQGYQPQHF. The DNA of the CDR3 is TGTGCCAGCAGCCCCCCGGGACAGGGGTATCAGCCCCAGCATTTT. V and J are TRBV7-8 and TRBJ1-5; 10 nucleotides match TRBD1. The V segment lost 5 bases and the J segment 5 bases; nucleotides outside the gene matches: 6. The CDR3 runs to 15 residues. Germline lookup yields CDR1 SGHVS and CDR2 FQNEAQ.

The rearrangement links TRBV7-6 to TRBJ1-1; tentative D call: TRBD1 (5 bases). Trimming removed 4 bases from V and 6 bases from J, with 15 bases in between. The CDR3 contains 14 residues. Germline loops: CDR1 SGHVS, CDR2 FNYEAQ. CDR3 sequence (DNA): TGTGCCAGCAGCTCCCTAGGAGGGACGTCTGAAGCTTTCTTT. This gives the protein CASSSLGGTSEAFF.

V usage is TRBV6-5 and J usage is TRBJ1-1; perhaps TRBD1 as D (5 bases). The CDR3 runs 14 residues. V dropped 4 bases and J dropped 7 bases, with 16 bases sitting between them. The V gene's germline CDR1 is MNHEY and CDR2 SVGAGI. For the CDR3, the DNA is TGTGCCAGCAGTTTCAGAGGCGGGGCGAGTGAAGCTTTCTTT. This gives the protein CASSFRGGASEAFF.

V gene TRBV2 combines with J gene TRBJ2-3; 7 bases match TRBD2. The germline V gene has CDR1 SNHLY and CDR2 FYNNEI. The junction had 9 bases not matched to a gene; V was cut back by 7 bases and J by 2 bases. This CDR3 is 15 amino acids long. CDR3 in amino acids: CASIASGVYTDTQYF. DNA of the CDR3: TGTGCCAGCATCGCAAGCGGGGTATACACAGATACGCAGTATTTT.

This sequence joins TRBV4-1 and TRBJ2-1, with TRBD2 matching 9 bases. V lost 5 bases to trimming and J lost 8 bases; unmatched junction nucleotides: 4. The CDR3 contains 13 residues. CDR1 is MGHRA and CDR2 is YSYEKL in the germline V gene. DNA of the CDR3: TGCGCCAGCAGCGGGACTAGCATTCATGAGCAGTTCTTC. It translates to CASSGTSIHEQFF.

This chain connects TRBV7-9 to TRBJ2-6, with 9 bases that match TRBD1. The CDR3 sequence is 17 residues long. V lost 4 bases to trimming and J lost 1 base; unmatched junction nucleotides: 5. Germline CDR1 and CDR2: SEHNR and FQNEAQ (reference sequence). The CDR3 is CASSSGTGFSGANVLTF. CDR3 DNA: TGTGCCAGCAGCTCCGGGACAGGGTTTTCTGGGGCCAACGTCCTGACTTTC.

CDR3 residues: CASSLGWTGTRLPEAFF. CDR3 DNA: TGCGCCAGCAGCTTGGGTTGGACAGGAACCAGACTACCTGAAGCTTTCTTT. The chain is built from TRBV5-1 and TRBJ1-1, with 7 bases lining up with TRBD1. With 0 bases clipped from V and 6 bases from J, the junction kept 14 bases outside the gene matches. The CDR3 totals 17 residues. Per germline, CDR1 SGHRS and CDR2 YFSETQ. Filled out from reference TRBV5-1 and TRBJ1-1, the complete variable domain reads KAGVTQTPRYLIKTRGQQVTLSCSPISGHRSVSWYQQTPGQGLQFLFEYFSETQRNKGNFPGRFSGRQFSNSRSEMNVSTLELGDSALYLCASSLGWTGTRLPEAFFGQGTRLTVV.

The chain uses TRBV23-1 and TRBJ2-7; the match to TRBD1 covers 7 bases. TRBV23-1 is annotated as an ORF whose role is uncertain. J was trimmed by 4 bases and V by 2 bases; bases with no gene match: 8. CDR3 length: 15 amino acids. This CDR3 reads CASSQRSGTAYEQYF. The CDR3 DNA is TGCGCCAGCAGTCAACGCTCCGGGACAGCTTACGAGCAGTACTTC.

V and J are TRBV10-3 and TRBJ1-1, with D perhaps TRBD1 (6 bases). The CDR3 is made up of 14 amino acids. Trimming pared 3 bases from V and 0 bases from J, leaving 8 bases between. CDR1 ENHRY and CDR2 SYGVKD come from the germline V gene. The chain's CDR3 is CAISDNRVNTEAFF. For the CDR3, the DNA is TGTGCCATCAGTGACAACAGGGTGAACACTGAAGCTTTCTTT.

The J gene is TRBJ1-1, the V gene TRBV7-3; D not resolved. V was trimmed by 5 bases and J by 3 bases, leaving 10 bases between them. The V gene's germline CDR1 is SGHTA and CDR2 FQGTGA. The CDR3 spans 13 residues. CDR3 sequence: CASSLRTDTEAFF. The CDR3 DNA follows: TGTGCCAGCAGCCTTAGAACAGACACTGAAGCTTTCTTT.

This clone was observed once. V and J are TRBV19 and TRBJ2-6, with D maybe TRBD1 (7 bases). This CDR3 spans 16 amino acids. The germline CDR1 and CDR2 sequences are LNHDA and SQIVND (reference sequence). V lost 2 bases, J lost 3 bases, and 11 bases lay in between. Here the CDR3 reads CASSIQGGSGANVLTF. The CDR3 nucleotides read TGTGCCAGTAGTATACAGGGGGGCAGTGGGGCCAACGTCCTGACTTTC.

Only one count was recorded for this clone. The chain has TRBV18 and TRBJ2-1; maybe TRBD1 (6 bases). This CDR3 spans 12 amino acids. V was trimmed by 3 bases and J by 12 bases, leaving 12 bases between them. Germline V gives CDR1 KGHSH, CDR2 LQKENI. CDR3 protein: CASSPDSQGQFF. Here the CDR3 DNA reads TGTGCCAGCTCACCGGACAGCCAGGGGCAGTTCTTC.

The chain uses TRBV5-1 and TRBJ2-3; TRBD2 matches 11 bases. V trimming: 1 base; J trimming: 5 bases; junction bases outside the gene matches: 6. The germline CDR1 and CDR2 sequences are SGHRS and YFSETQ. The CDR3 contains 16 residues. The CDR3 protein is CASSLSLAGGQDTQYF. In nucleotides, the CDR3 is TGCGCCAGCAGCTTGAGCCTAGCGGGAGGACAAGATACGCAGTATTTT.

This clone was picked up one time. The gene calls are TRBV28 and TRBJ2-7; TRBD1 aligns across 10 bases. Germline V CDR1 and CDR2: MDHEN, SYDVKM. Trimming took 7 bases from V and 5 from J; bases not matched to a gene: 14. CDR3 length equals 16 residues. Here the CDR3 reads CASKPLPGQGLDEQYF. CDR3 sequence (DNA): TGTGCCAGCAAACCTCTGCCGGGACAGGGGTTAGACGAGCAGTACTTC.

This clone was picked up one time. The V call is TRBV25-1, the J call TRBJ2-6; D might be TRBD1 (7 bases). This CDR3 contains 18 residues. The germline CDR1 and CDR2 sequences are MGHDK and SYGVNS. The germline V and J ends were trimmed by 1 base and 0 bases, with 13 bases remaining between them. The CDR3 DNA reads TGTGCCAGCAGTGAATTTGAGCAGGGGGGCTCTGGGGCCAACGTCCTGACTTTC. Protein product: CASSEFEQGGSGANVLTF.

This chain connects TRBV7-6 to TRBJ1-5; D gene uncertain. CDR3 size: 13 residues. CDR1 SGHVS and CDR2 FNYEAQ come from the germline V gene. Trimming stripped 5 bases from V and 3 bases from J, with 8 bases between. This chain's CDR3 is CASSPSHNQPQHF. DNA of the CDR3: TGTGCCAGCAGCCCTAGTCACAATCAGCCCCAGCATTTT. Complete variable domain (other parts from reference TRBV7-6 and TRBJ1-5): GAGVSQSPRYKVTKRGQDVALRCDPISGHVSLYWYRQALGQGPEFLTYFNYEAQQDKSGLPNDRFSAERPEGSISTLTIQRTEQRDSAMYRCASSPSHNQPQHFGDGTRLSIL.

This chain uses TRBV12-5 with TRBJ1-2; D is perhaps TRBD1 (5 bases). The CDR3 sequence is 16 residues long. Per the germline V gene, CDR1 is LGHNT and CDR2 is FRNRAP. V was cut by 6 bases and J by 6 bases, with 23 bases left in between. As DNA, the CDR3 is TGTGCTAGTGGGCCCCGGTTGAGGGGAGGGAGTCATGGCTACACCTTC. Its translation is CASGPRLRGGSHGYTF.

CDR3 DNA: TGTGCCAGCAGTATCTATCCGGACAGGGTTGGGAACACTGAAGCTTTCTTT. Translated: CASSIYPDRVGNTEAFF. The chain is built from TRBV27 and TRBJ1-1, with 8 bases matching TRBD1. J lost 1 base, V lost 5 bases, and 12 bases had no gene match. The CDR3 totals 17 residues. In germline, CDR1 is MNHEY, CDR2 SMNVEV (reference sequence).

The chain uses TRBV5-4 and TRBJ2-5; TRBD2 matches 7 bases. Looked up from germline, CDR1 is SGHNT and CDR2 is YYREEE (reference sequence). The CDR3 loop spans 19 amino acids. J gave up 5 bases and V 2 bases, and 21 bases lay outside the gene matches. CDR3 loop: CASSFDSILPASGGETQYF. CDR3 nucleotides: TGTGCCAGCAGCTTTGACTCTATCTTGCCCGCTAGCGGAGGGGAGACCCAGTACTTC.

The V call is TRBV29-1, the J call TRBJ2-1; TRBD1 aligns across 7 bases. The V segment lost 6 bases and the J segment 16 bases; nucleotides outside the gene matches: 9. CDR3 length: 10 amino acids. Germline-derived CDR1 and CDR2 are SQVTM and ANQGSEA. This CDR3 is CSVAGQEEFF. The CDR3 DNA is TGCAGCGTGGCTGGACAGGAGGAATTCTTC.

This chain uses TRBV7-3 with TRBJ2-2, with 16 bases that match TRBD2. Trimming at V came to 2 bases and at J to 5 bases, leaving 17 bases not matched to a gene. CDR1 SGHTA and CDR2 FQGTGA come from the germline V gene. This CDR3 has 22 residues. CDR3 region: CASSLVARLGTSGRARTGELFF. In nucleotides, the CDR3 is TGTGCCAGCAGCTTAGTAGCCCGACTAGGGACTAGCGGGAGGGCCCGGACCGGGGAGCTGTTTTTT.

The rearrangement links TRBV7-2 to TRBJ2-3; D call uncertain. The germline V gene encodes CDR1 SGHTA and CDR2 FQGNSA. V lost 4 bases and J lost 1, with 12 bases in between. The CDR3 spans 15 residues. The CDR3 loop reads CASSSLAAGTDTQYF. DNA for the CDR3: TGTGCCAGCAGCTCGTTAGCTGCTGGCACAGATACGCAGTATTTT. The full variable domain, completed using reference TRBV7-2 and TRBJ2-3, is GAGVSQSPSNKVTEKGKDVELRCDPISGHTALYWYRQSLGQGLEFLIYFQGNSAPDKSGLPSDRFSAERTGGSVSTLTIQRTQQEDSAVYLCASSSLAAGTDTQYFGPGTRLTVL.

With respect to this clone: Other DNA sequences in this sample translate to the same CDR3. V is TRBV11-2 and J is TRBJ1-1, with a tentative D call TRBD1 (5 bases). Germline V CDR1 and CDR2: SGHAT, FQNNGV. The V end lost 4 bases, the J end lost 1 base, and 7 bases lay between the germline ends. The CDR3 runs 13 residues. In DNA form, the CDR3 reads TGTGCCAGCAGCTCCGACAGGAACACTGAAGCTTTCTTT. Its protein is CASSSDRNTEAFF.

The chain combines TRBV7-2 with TRBJ2-7; 7 bases fit TRBD2. This CDR3 region has 14 residues. From germline, CDR1 is SGHTA and CDR2 FQGNSA. The V gene end was trimmed by 5 bases and the J gene end by 0 bases; junction bases not matched to a gene: 4. The CDR3, as DNA: TGTGCCAGCAGCGTTAGCGGGCTCTCCTACGAGCAGTACTTC. Translated: CASSVSGLSYEQYF.

The V and J genes are TRBV28 and TRBJ2-7; the match to TRBD2 covers 8 bases. V was pared by 3 bases and J by 0 bases, with 7 bases of the junction left unmatched. CDR1 is MDHEN, CDR2 SYDVKM, per germline. The CDR3 runs 16 residues. The CDR3 loop is CASSLARAGGSYEQYF. The CDR3 DNA reads TGTGCCAGCAGTTTGGCGAGGGCGGGGGGCTCCTACGAGCAGTACTTC.

The V call is TRBV29-1, the J call TRBJ1-1, with D possibly TRBD1 on 6 matching bases. Germline V lookup: CDR1 SQVTM, CDR2 ANQGSEA. This CDR3 contains 17 residues. V was cut by 4 bases and J by 4 bases, with 25 bases left in between. Written as DNA, the CDR3 is TGCAGCGTTGGTCGGGTGACTTGGGACACCCGAAGCACTGAAGCTTTCTTT. This gives the protein CSVGRVTWDTRSTEAFF.

The chain is built from TRBV9 and TRBJ1-3; 9 positions agree with TRBD1. V dropped 6 bases and J dropped 2; count of bases not matched to a gene: 12. In germline, CDR1 is SGDLS, CDR2 YYNGEE. This CDR3 comprises 17 residues. CDR3 sequence (DNA): TGTGCCAGCACCACCAAAGGGACAGGGAGGACTGGAAACACCATATATTTT. Translated: CASTTKGTGRTGNTIYF.

This chain connects TRBV11-3 to TRBJ2-2; 11 nucleotides match TRBD2. The germline V gene encodes CDR1 SGHNT and CDR2 YENEEA. With 6 bases clipped from V and 4 bases from J, the junction kept 7 bases outside the gene matches. This CDR3 comprises 16 residues. The CDR3 here is CASSKGLAGFTGELFF. DNA of the CDR3: TGTGCCAGCAGTAAAGGACTAGCGGGTTTCACCGGGGAGCTGTTTTTT. The whole variable domain, remainder taken from reference TRBV11-3 and TRBJ2-2, is EAGVVQSPRYKIIEKKQPVAFWCNPISGHNTLYWYLQNLGQGPELLIRYENEEAVDDSQLPKDRFSAERLKGVDSTLKIQPAELGDSAVYLCASSKGLAGFTGELFFGEGSRLTVL.

The chain has TRBV6-1 and TRBJ2-7; possible D gene TRBD2, 7 bases. The ends were cut back, 7 bases at V and 7 bases at J, with 17 bases in the middle. Germline loops: CDR1 MNHNS, CDR2 SASEGT. The CDR3 is 13 residues long. The CDR3: CASNLAGAWEQYF. The CDR3 nucleotides read TGTGCCAGCAATCTCGCGGGGGCATGGGAGCAGTACTTC.

This chain uses TRBV19 with TRBJ1-2; 7 bases are shared with TRBD1. Germline V gene lookup returns CDR1 LNHDA and CDR2 SQIVND (reference sequence). V shed 5 bases and J 4 bases; nucleotides not matched to a gene: 13. This CDR3 has 16 residues. CDR3: CASSASRTGYPYGYTF. The CDR3 bases are TGTGCCAGTAGTGCCTCGCGGACAGGTTATCCCTATGGCTACACCTTC.